Each of the 12 T cell receptor beta chains below was sequenced from the same sample in a study of blood T cell repertoires in COVID-19. The assay was immunoSEQ multiplex PCR, and TCRdb's table has in-frame clones only and misses some. The data show around 300,000 clones, 89% seen once. Input material: PBMCs or T cells enriched from blood (not recorded which). These receptors all stem from a woman aged 55-69 years who had recovered from COVID-19.

DNA for the CDR3: TGTGCCTGGAGTGTAAGCGGGACACAAGCTTTCTTT. Residues: CAWSVSGTQAFF. The chain links TRBV30 to TRBJ1-1, with TRBD1 as a possible D gene (6 bases). The CDR3 is made up of 12 amino acids. V lost 0 bases to trimming and J lost 9 bases, with 11 bases between them. Germline CDR1 and CDR2: GTSNPN and SVGIG (reference sequence). The full variable domain, in which reference TRBV30 and TRBJ1-1 provide the parts outside the CDR3, is SQTIHQWPATLVQPVGSPLSLECTVEGTSNPNLYWYRQAAGRGLQLLFYSVGIGQISSEVPQNLSASRPQDRQFILSSKKLLLSDSGFYLCAWSVSGTQAFFGQGTRLTVV.

The CDR3 loop reads CASSQNRGGEQFF. The CDR3, as DNA: TGTGCCAGCAGCCAAAATCGAGGCGGTGAGCAGTTCTTC. The rearrangement joins TRBV11-3 to TRBJ2-1; D is ambiguous. Trimming left V 5 bases short and J 9 bases short, with 14 bases between. Germline V lookup: CDR1 SGHNT, CDR2 YENEEA. This CDR3 comprises 13 residues. Variable domain in full (rest from reference TRBV11-3 and TRBJ2-1): EAGVVQSPRYKIIEKKQPVAFWCNPISGHNTLYWYLQNLGQGPELLIRYENEEAVDDSQLPKDRFSAERLKGVDSTLKIQPAELGDSAVYLCASSQNRGGEQFFGPGTRLTVL.

The chain recombines TRBV16 with TRBJ1-2, with 8 bases aligning to TRBD1. CDR1 KGHSY and CDR2 FQNENV come from the germline V gene. V gave up 0 bases and J gave up 8 bases; unmatched junction bases: 5. The CDR3 extends over 14 amino acids. DNA of the CDR3: TGTGCCAGCAGCCAATCGGAGACAGGGGAAGGCTACACCTTC. It translates to CASSQSETGEGYTF.

The chain employs TRBV29-1 and TRBJ2-7; D possibly corresponds to TRBD2 (6 bases). The CDR3 extends over 14 amino acids. Trimming took 5 bases from V and 2 from J, leaving 16 bases between them. The germline V gene has CDR1 SQVTM and CDR2 ANQGSEA. The CDR3 here is CSVREEGTTYEQYF. CDR3 sequence (DNA): TGCAGCGTTCGCGAGGAGGGCACCACCTACGAGCAGTACTTC.

V and J are TRBV28 and TRBJ1-2, with D tentatively TRBD1 (6 bases). V was shortened by 5 bases and J by 5 bases, with 18 bases between the two germline ends. Per germline, CDR1 MDHEN and CDR2 SYDVKM. The CDR3 sequence is 15 residues long. CDR3 nucleotides: TGTGCCAGCAGTGTGGGACACTCGAATAAGTATGGCTACACCTTC. Its protein product is CASSVGHSNKYGYTF.

The chain joins TRBV4-1 to TRBJ2-7; 8 bases agree with TRBD1. The length of the CDR3 is 16 residues. Germline-derived CDR1 and CDR2 are MGHRA and YSYEKL. V shed 0 bases and J 0 bases; nucleotides not matched to a gene: 4. The CDR3 nucleotides read TGCGCCAGCAGCCAAGATTGGGACAGGAGCTCCTACGAGCAGTACTTC. Residues: CASSQDWDRSSYEQYF.

The V and J genes are TRBV6-5 and TRBJ2-3; D perhaps matches TRBD1 (5 bases). This CDR3 region has 13 residues. Germline V lookup: CDR1 MNHEY, CDR2 SVGAGI. Trimming removed 6 bases from V and 1 base from J, with 8 bases in between. CDR3 nucleotide sequence: TGTGCCAGCAGGCCCAGGGGCACAGATACGCAGTATTTT. Protein sequence: CASRPRGTDTQYF.

This sequence joins TRBV7-2 and TRBJ2-7, with TRBD1 identical over 9 bases. This CDR3 is 14 amino acids long. V was pared by 2 bases and J by 3 bases, with 2 bases of the junction left unmatched. Germline values: CDR1 SGHTA, CDR2 FQGNSA. CDR3 bases: TGTGCCAGCAGCTTATGGACAGGGGACTACGAGCAGTACTTC. This encodes CASSLWTGDYEQYF.

V usage is TRBV19 and J usage is TRBJ1-2; 8 bases fit TRBD1. The germline CDR1 and CDR2 sequences are LNHDA and SQIVND (reference sequence). This CDR3 contains 15 residues. The junction had 7 bases not matched to a gene; V was cut back by 3 bases and J by 4 bases. The CDR3 here is CASSIWTGLGYGYTF. Written as DNA, the CDR3 is TGTGCCAGTAGTATTTGGACAGGGTTGGGCTATGGCTACACCTTC.

The table lists this clone with a count of one. This chain connects TRBV9 to TRBJ2-3, with D maybe TRBD1 (6 bases). In germline, CDR1 is SGDLS, CDR2 YYNGEE. Trimming left V 0 bases short and J 2 bases short, with 13 bases between. CDR3 size: 16 residues. The DNA for the CDR3 is TGTGCCAGCAGCGTAGCCACAGGGCGGAACACAGATACGCAGTATTTT. Its protein product is CASSVATGRNTDTQYF. The entire variable domain, with the rest obtained from reference TRBV9 and TRBJ2-3, is as follows: DSGVTQTPKHLITATGQRVTLRCSPRSGDLSVYWYQQSLDQGLQFLIQYYNGEERAKGNILERFSAQQFPDLHSELNLSSLELGDSALYFCASSVATGRNTDTQYFGPGTRLTVL.

CDR3 nucleotides: TGTGCCAGCAGCCCCAGGAGGAACAAATATGGCTACACCTTC. Its protein is CASSPRRNKYGYTF. The chain recombines TRBV2 with TRBJ1-2; no reliable D call. The CDR3 contains 14 residues. V lost 6 bases and J lost 5, with 16 bases in between. Germline V gene sequence: CDR1 SNHLY, CDR2 FYNNEI.

The genes are TRBV4-1 and TRBJ1-3; D gene ambiguous. The germline V gene has CDR1 MGHRA and CDR2 YSYEKL. V was cut by 4 bases and J by 0 bases, with 16 bases left in between. This CDR3 region has 17 residues. The CDR3 DNA reads as TGCGCCAGCAGCCGCTATACGGACTCTAGCTCTGGAAACACCATATATTTT. It codes for CASSRYTDSSSGNTIYF.